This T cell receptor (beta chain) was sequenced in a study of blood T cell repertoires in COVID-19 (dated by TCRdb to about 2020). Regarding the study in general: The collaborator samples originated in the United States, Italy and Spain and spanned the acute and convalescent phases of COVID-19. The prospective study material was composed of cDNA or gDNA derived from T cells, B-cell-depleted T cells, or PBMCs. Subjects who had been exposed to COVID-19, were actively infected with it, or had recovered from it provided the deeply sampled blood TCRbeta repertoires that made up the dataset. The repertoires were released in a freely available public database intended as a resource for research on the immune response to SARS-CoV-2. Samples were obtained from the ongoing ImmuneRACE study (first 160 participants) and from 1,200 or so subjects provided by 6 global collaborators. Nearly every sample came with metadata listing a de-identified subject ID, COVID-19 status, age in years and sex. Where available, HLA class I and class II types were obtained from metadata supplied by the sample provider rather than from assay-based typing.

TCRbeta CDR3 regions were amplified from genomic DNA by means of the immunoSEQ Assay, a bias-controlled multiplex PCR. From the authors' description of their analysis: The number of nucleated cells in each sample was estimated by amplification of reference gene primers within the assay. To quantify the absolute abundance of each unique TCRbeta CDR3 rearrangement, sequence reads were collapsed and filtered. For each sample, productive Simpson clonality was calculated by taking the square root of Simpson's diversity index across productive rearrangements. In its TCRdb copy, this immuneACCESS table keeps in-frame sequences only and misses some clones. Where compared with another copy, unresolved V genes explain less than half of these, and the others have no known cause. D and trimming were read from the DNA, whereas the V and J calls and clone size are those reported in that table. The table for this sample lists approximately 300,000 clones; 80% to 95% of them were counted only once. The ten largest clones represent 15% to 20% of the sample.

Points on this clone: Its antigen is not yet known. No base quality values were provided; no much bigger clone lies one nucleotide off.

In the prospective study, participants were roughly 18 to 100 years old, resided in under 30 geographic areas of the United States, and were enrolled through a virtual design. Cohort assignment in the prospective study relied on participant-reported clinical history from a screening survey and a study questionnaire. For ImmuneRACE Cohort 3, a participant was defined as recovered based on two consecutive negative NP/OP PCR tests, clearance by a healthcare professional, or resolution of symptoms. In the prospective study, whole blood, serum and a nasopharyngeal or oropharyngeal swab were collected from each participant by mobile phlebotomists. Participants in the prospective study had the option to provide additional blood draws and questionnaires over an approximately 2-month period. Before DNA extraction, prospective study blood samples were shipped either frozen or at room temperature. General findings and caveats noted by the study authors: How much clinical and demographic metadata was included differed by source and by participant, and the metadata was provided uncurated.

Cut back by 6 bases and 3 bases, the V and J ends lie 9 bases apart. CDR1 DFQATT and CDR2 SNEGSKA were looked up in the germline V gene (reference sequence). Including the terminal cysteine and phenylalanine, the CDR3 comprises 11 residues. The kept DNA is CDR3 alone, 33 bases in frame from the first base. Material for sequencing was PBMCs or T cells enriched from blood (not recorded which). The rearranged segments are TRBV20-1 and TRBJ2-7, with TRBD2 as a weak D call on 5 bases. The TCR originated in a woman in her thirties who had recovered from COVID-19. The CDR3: CSADGVYEQYF. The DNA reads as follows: TGCAGTGCAGACGGGGTCTACGAGCAGTACTTC.